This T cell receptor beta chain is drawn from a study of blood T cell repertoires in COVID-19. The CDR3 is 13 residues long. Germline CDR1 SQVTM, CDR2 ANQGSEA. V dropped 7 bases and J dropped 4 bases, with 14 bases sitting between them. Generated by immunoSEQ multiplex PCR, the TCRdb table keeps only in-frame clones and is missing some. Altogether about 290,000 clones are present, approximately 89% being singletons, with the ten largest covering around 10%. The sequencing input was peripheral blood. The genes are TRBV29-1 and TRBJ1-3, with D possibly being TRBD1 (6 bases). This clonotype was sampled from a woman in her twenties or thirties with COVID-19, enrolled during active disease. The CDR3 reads CSATGPQGNTIYF. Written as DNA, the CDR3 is TGCAGCGCCACAGGGCCGCAGGGAAACACCATATATTTT.